The 27 T cell receptor beta chains listed next were all sequenced from one sample in a study of blood T cell repertoires in COVID-19. Clones were read by immunoSEQ multiplex PCR, and TCRdb kept only the in-frame ones, dropping some. The sample has 65,000 or so clones, approximately 77% seen once. Specimen: peripheral blood. The receptors shown here come from a woman in her seventies with acute or convalescent COVID-19.

This chain links TRBV6-5 with TRBJ2-3; the match to TRBD2 covers 10 bases. V dropped 4 bases and J dropped 4; count of bases not matched to a gene: 8. Germline values: CDR1 MNHEY, CDR2 SVGAGI. The CDR3 is 16 residues long. CDR3 amino acids: CASSFTSGVMADTQYF. The DNA of the CDR3 is TGTGCCAGCAGTTTTACTAGCGGGGTAATGGCAGATACGCAGTATTTT.

As to this clone: Other DNA sequences within the sample encode an identical CDR3. CDR3 loop: CASSLGSGGAGTQYF. The CDR3 nucleotides are TGTGCCAGCAGCTTAGGATCCGGGGGGGCGGGGACGCAGTATTTT. The chain combines TRBV7-2 with TRBJ2-3; 8 bases agree with TRBD2. Germline trimming cut 1 base from V and 9 bases from J; bases unmatched to any gene: 9. This CDR3 contains 15 residues. CDR1 and CDR2 from the germline V gene are SGHTA and FQGNSA.

The V gene is TRBV25-1, the J gene TRBJ1-2; D ambiguous. Germline V gene lookup returns CDR1 MGHDK and CDR2 SYGVNS. V was cut by 7 bases and J by 1 base, with 10 bases left in between. This CDR3 contains 13 residues. The DNA of the CDR3 is TGTGCCAGCACGGCAGGCCATAACTATGGCTACACCTTC. This sequence encodes CASTAGHNYGYTF.

V is TRBV19 and J is TRBJ2-1; 9 bases map to TRBD2. CDR1 and CDR2 (germline): LNHDA, SQIVND (reference sequence). The CDR3 covers 17 residues. V was clipped by 4 bases and J by 4 bases; unmatched bases: 11. CDR3 nucleotides: TGTGCCAGTAGTACGGGCAAGCGGGGGGCGGGGTACAATGAGCAGTTCTTC. It yields the protein CASSTGKRGAGYNEQFF.

This clone showed up just once. The V gene is TRBV28, the J gene TRBJ1-2, with D uncertain. CDR3 length: 14 residues. V dropped 4 bases and J dropped 4 bases, with 13 bases sitting between them. Per germline, CDR1 MDHEN and CDR2 SYDVKM. In nucleotides, the CDR3 is TGTGCCAGCAGTTCCCTAGGCAGAATCTATGGCTACACCTTC. Translated, it gives CASSSLGRIYGYTF.

This clone occurred once. The rearrangement joins TRBV19 to TRBJ2-7; a weak D match, TRBD1 (6 bases). V lost 3 bases to trimming and J lost 0 bases, with 12 bases between them. CDR3 size: 15 residues. Germline V gene lookup returns CDR1 LNHDA and CDR2 SQIVND (reference sequence). The CDR3 loop reads CASSIDPGHSYEQYF. The CDR3 DNA follows: TGTGCCAGTAGTATCGATCCGGGACACTCCTACGAGCAGTACTTC. The full variable domain, in which reference TRBV19 and TRBJ2-7 provide the parts outside the CDR3, is DGGITQSPKYLFRKEGQNVTLSCEQNLNHDAMYWYRQDPGQGLRLIYYSQIVNDFQKGDIAEGYSVSREKKESFPLTVTSAQKNPTAFYLCASSIDPGHSYEQYFGPGTRLTVT.

The rearrangement links TRBV2 to TRBJ1-1; D is possibly TRBD1 (5 bases). Germline values: CDR1 SNHLY, CDR2 FYNNEI. This CDR3 is 14 amino acids long. CDR3 nucleotide sequence: TGTGCTTCAGCAGTGCAGGGCTCGGCCACTGAAGCTTTCTTT. It translates to CASAVQGSATEAFF.

In nucleotides, the CDR3 is TGTGCCAGCTCCCGGCGACACTTCCAAGAGACCCAGTACTTC. Its translation: CASSRRHFQETQYF. This sequence joins TRBV28 and TRBJ2-5; no firm D call. This CDR3 is built from 14 residues. Germline V CDR1 and CDR2: MDHEN, SYDVKM. V was shortened by 8 bases and J by 1 base, with 14 bases between the two germline ends.

J is TRBJ1-4 and V is TRBV4-2; TRBD1 aligns across 8 bases. Germline CDR1 is LGHNA and CDR2 is YNFKEQ. This CDR3 is 14 amino acids long. V shed 2 bases, J shed 8 bases, and the junction held 4 bases outside the gene matches. The CDR3 is CASSQTGGDEKLFF. The CDR3 coding sequence is TGTGCCAGCAGCCAAACAGGGGGGGACGAAAAACTGTTTTTT.

V and J are TRBV27 and TRBJ2-5; D possibly corresponds to TRBD2 (6 bases). Germline V CDR1 and CDR2: MNHEY, SMNVEV (reference sequence). The CDR3 contains 14 residues. V lost 6 bases to trimming and J lost 2 bases, with 13 bases between them. The CDR3 region is CASSPWRDQETQYF. For the CDR3, the DNA is TGTGCCAGCAGCCCTTGGCGGGATCAAGAGACCCAGTACTTC.

The rearrangement joins TRBV7-2 to TRBJ2-4; perhaps TRBD1 as D (8 bases). V was clipped by 5 bases and J by 5 bases, with 13 bases between them. CDR3 length equals 14 residues. Germline V gene sequence: CDR1 SGHTA, CDR2 FQGNSA. CDR3: CASSKTGGENIQYF. The CDR3 DNA reads TGTGCCAGCAGCAAAACAGGGGGGGAAAACATTCAGTACTTC.

J is TRBJ2-7 and V is TRBV5-6; 7 bases fit TRBD1. In germline, CDR1 is SGHDT, CDR2 YYEEEE. The CDR3 has 15 residues. V shed 0 bases and J 3 bases; nucleotides not matched to a gene: 6. For the CDR3, the DNA is TGTGCCAGCAGCTTGGGACAGGGCGCGTACTACGAGCAGTACTTC. Amino acids: CASSLGQGAYYEQYF.

This clone was seen more than once but under ten times. The genes are TRBV19 and TRBJ2-2; TRBD1 aligns across 8 bases. This CDR3 is built from 15 residues. Unmatched junction bases numbered 5, after V lost 4 bases and J lost 4 bases. Germline lookup yields CDR1 LNHDA and CDR2 SQIVND (reference sequence). The CDR3 DNA reads TGTGCCAGTAGTACCGAAGACAGGGGCACCGGGGAGCTGTTTTTT. This sequence encodes CASSTEDRGTGELFF.

The CDR3 spells CSVRSPSQGATEAFF. The CDR3 bases are TGCAGCGTTCGCTCCCCCTCCCAGGGCGCAACTGAAGCTTTCTTT. The chain uses TRBV29-1 and TRBJ1-1; the D gene is possibly TRBD1 (5 bases). Germline values: CDR1 SQVTM, CDR2 ANQGSEA. CDR3 size: 15 residues. V lost 5 bases and J lost 5, with 21 bases in between. The variable domain in full, completed from reference TRBV29-1 and TRBJ1-1, reads SAVISQKPSRDICQRGTSLTIQCQVDSQVTMMFWYRQQPGQSLTLIATANQGSEATYESGFVIDKFPISRPNLTFSTLTVSNMSPEDSSIYLCSVRSPSQGATEAFFGQGTRLTVV.

This sequence joins TRBV6-2 or TRBV6-3 and TRBJ2-7; D is possibly TRBD1 (6 bases). The CDR3 sequence is 15 residues long. Germline CDR1 MNHEY, CDR2 SVGEGT. V was clipped by 2 bases and J by 7 bases, with 18 bases between them. In DNA form, the CDR3 reads TGTGCCAGCAGTTACCGGACCGGTGACAGGTCGGAGCAGTACTTC. Protein sequence: CASSYRTGDRSEQYF.

CDR3 DNA sequence: TGTGCCAGCAGCGCGACAGCAACTAATGAAAAACTGTTTTTT. This encodes CASSATATNEKLFF. V usage is TRBV7-2 and J usage is TRBJ1-4; possibly TRBD1 for D (5 bases). V lost 5 bases and J 0 bases, leaving 7 bases between the germline ends. The CDR3 covers 14 residues. CDR1 and CDR2 from the germline V gene are SGHTA and FQGNSA.

This chain uses TRBV5-1 with TRBJ2-1; D might be TRBD2 (5 bases). V was shortened by 4 bases and J by 0 bases, with 11 bases between the two germline ends. Looked up from germline, CDR1 is SGHRS and CDR2 is YFSETQ. This CDR3 region has 15 residues. For the CDR3, the DNA is TGCGCCAGCAGCCCCGCGGGCGGCTCCTACAATGAGCAGTTCTTC. Its protein is CASSPAGGSYNEQFF.

V is TRBV27 and J is TRBJ2-3, with D possibly TRBD2 on 6 matching bases. Looked up from germline, CDR1 is MNHEY and CDR2 is SMNVEV (reference sequence). CDR3 length: 14 residues. Between the trimmed V and J ends, which lost 8 bases and 6 bases, there was a span of 18 bases. CDR3 sequence reads: CASRLRGGGDTQYF. In nucleotides, the CDR3 is TGTGCCAGCCGCCTCCGAGGTGGGGGGGATACGCAGTATTTT.

The V and J genes are TRBV6-2 or TRBV6-3 and TRBJ2-3; 12 bases match TRBD2. The CDR3 length is 17 residues. The junction had 8 bases not matched to a gene; V was cut back by 2 bases and J by 5 bases. Looked up from germline, CDR1 is MNHEY and CDR2 is SVGEGT. CDR3 in amino acids: CASSYLASGGARDTQYF. DNA for the CDR3: TGTGCCAGCAGTTACCTCGCTAGCGGGGGGGCCCGAGATACGCAGTATTTT.

J is TRBJ1-2 and V is TRBV19; D may be TRBD1 (5 bases). With 3 bases removed from V and 8 bases from J, the gap between germline ends came to 10 bases. The CDR3 has 12 amino acids. Germline-derived CDR1 and CDR2 are LNHDA and SQIVND (reference sequence). The CDR3 loop reads CASSMAGGGYTF. The CDR3 DNA sequence: TGTGCCAGTAGTATGGCGGGGGGAGGCTACACCTTC.

The chain uses TRBV27 and TRBJ2-1, with 10 bases lining up with TRBD1. V lost 6 bases to trimming and J lost 8 bases; unmatched junction nucleotides: 16. The CDR3 covers 17 residues. In germline, CDR1 is MNHEY, CDR2 SMNVEV (reference sequence). In DNA form, the CDR3 reads TGTGCCAGCAGCCCAGGGACAGGGGCTTTATTGGTCCATGAGCAGTTCTTC. This sequence encodes CASSPGTGALLVHEQFF.

The chain has TRBV2 and TRBJ2-5; TRBD2 matches at 10 bases. The CDR3 covers 14 residues. CDR1 and CDR2 from the germline V gene are SNHLY and FYNNEI. The ends lost 9 bases at V and 5 bases at J; junction bases unmatched: 9. CDR3 in DNA: TGTGCCAGGGCCCTAGCGGGAGTCGAGGAGACCCAGTACTTC. As protein: CARALAGVEETQYF.

J is TRBJ2-3 and V is TRBV29-1; 9 positions agree with TRBD1. CDR3 length: 17 amino acids. The junction had 13 bases not matched to a gene; V was cut back by 6 bases and J by 0 bases. The germline V gene has CDR1 SQVTM and CDR2 ANQGSEA. The DNA for the CDR3 is TGCAGCGTGCTCACACAGGGGGCGCCTGTCAGCACAGATACGCAGTATTTT. Its protein is CSVLTQGAPVSTDTQYF.

This clone has just one count. The chain recombines TRBV18 with TRBJ1-4, with no clear D. The CDR3 has 14 amino acids. Germline CDR1 and CDR2: KGHSH and LQKENI. The V and J ends lost 0 bases and 7 bases respectively, with 9 bases between them. In DNA form, the CDR3 reads TGTGCCAGCTCACCACCGGTGGAGACTGAAAAACTGTTTTTT. It translates to CASSPPVETEKLFF.

The J gene is TRBJ2-2, the V gene TRBV7-2; TRBD2 matches 11 bases. This CDR3 has 15 residues. Trimming cost V 3 bases and J 6 bases; bases outside gene matches: 3. Per the germline V gene, CDR1 is SGHTA and CDR2 is FQGNSA. The CDR3 sequence is CASSLKGLAAGELFF. Written as DNA, the CDR3 is TGTGCCAGCAGCTTGAAGGGACTAGCGGCCGGGGAGCTGTTTTTT.

This chain connects TRBV2 to TRBJ2-1; 12 nucleotides line up with TRBD1. The J segment lost 6 bases and the V segment lost 6 bases, leaving 9 bases of the junction unmatched. Germline V gene lookup returns CDR1 SNHLY and CDR2 FYNNEI. This CDR3 region has 16 residues. The CDR3, as DNA: TGTGCCAGCAGAGATTCGGGACAGGGGGCGGTCAATGAGCAGTTCTTC. Translation: CASRDSGQGAVNEQFF.

This clone was recorded once. A much more abundant neighbour one base away suggests this may be a read error. The chain joins TRBV7-9 to TRBJ1-1; no definite D call. The length of the CDR3 is 12 residues. Germline V gives CDR1 SEHNR, CDR2 FQNEAQ (reference sequence). The ends were cut back, 3 bases at V and 4 bases at J, with 6 bases in the middle. CDR3: CASSLFLTEAFF. CDR3 in DNA: TGTGCCAGCAGCTTGTTTCTCACTGAAGCTTTCTTT.